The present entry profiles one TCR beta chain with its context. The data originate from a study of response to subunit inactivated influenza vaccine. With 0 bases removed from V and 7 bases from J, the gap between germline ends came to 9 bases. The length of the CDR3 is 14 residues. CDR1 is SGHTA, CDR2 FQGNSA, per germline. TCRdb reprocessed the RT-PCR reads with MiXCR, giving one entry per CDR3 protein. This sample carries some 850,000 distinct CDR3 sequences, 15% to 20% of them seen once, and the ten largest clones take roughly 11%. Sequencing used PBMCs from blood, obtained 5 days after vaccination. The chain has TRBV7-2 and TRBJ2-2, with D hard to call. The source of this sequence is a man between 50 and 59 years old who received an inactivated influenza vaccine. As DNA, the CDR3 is TGTGCCAGCAGCTTAGCGGGGTTCATCGGGGAGCTGTTTTTT. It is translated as CASSLAGFIGELFF. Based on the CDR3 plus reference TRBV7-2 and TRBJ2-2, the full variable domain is GAGVSQSPSNKVTEKGKDVELRCDPISGHTALYWYRQSLGQGLEFLIYFQGNSAPDKSGLPSDRFSAERTGGSVSTLTIQRTQQEDSAVYLCASSLAGFIGELFFGEGSRLTVL.